This TCR beta chain was captured by sequencing in a study of T cells in Graves' hyperthyroidism and ophthalmopathy (dated by TCRdb to the late 2010s). About the study as a whole: Peripheral blood samples were taken at the time of initial diagnosis, prior to any treatment. To identify TCR V-J signatures that set the groups apart, the researchers used a discovery cohort of 100 patients, made up of 40 to 45 with Graves' ophthalmopathy and 57 with stable Graves' hyperthyroidism. An independent validation cohort of under 20 hyperthyroidism patients and approximately 15 patients who later progressed to ophthalmopathy tested prospective prediction of ophthalmopathy. The roughly 94 discovery patients were randomly split 7:3 into training and test sets. In addition, the study compared T-cell repertoires in thyroid tissue and in blood from roughly 6 Graves' hyperthyroidism patients. After blood sampling, hyperthyroidism patients were treated with methimazole at a starting dose of 30 mg daily, and ophthalmopathy patients were treated with high-dose intravenous methylprednisolone. According to the paper, TCR Vbeta CDR3 sequencing was carried out on over 130 peripheral blood samples, which came from approximately 43 ophthalmopathy, some 73 hyperthyroidism and roughly 17 progressor patients. Paper-wide results and their limitations: In cross-validation, a model built on a 13 V-J signature told ophthalmopathy apart from stable hyperthyroidism with 85% to 90% sensitivity and about 81% specificity, and in testing the same model reached 80%/75%. No statistical method was used to set the sample size in advance, and investigators knew the group allocation. Blood samples also contained most of the expanded thyroid clonotypes (frequency above 0.001), which suggests that blood repertoires may reflect thyroid immune responses. In validation, progression to ophthalmopathy was predicted by the model with 65% to 71% sensitivity and around 75% specificity, a median of about 6.4 months before onset.

This clonotype has a count of ten or more. Its antigen specificity is not known. Within one base of it there is no much larger clone, and no base qualities were kept. The hyperthyroidism patients were between 18 and 65 years old and newly diagnosed, with a disease duration of less than 2 months. Exclusion was applied to patients with uncontrolled infections, other autoimmune diseases, pregnancy or lactation. Clinical symptoms, serum thyroxine and TRAb, thyroid ultrasound, and orbital computed tomography formed the basis for the diagnoses. Blood from progressor patients was drawn when they were first diagnosed with hyperthyroidism, before any ophthalmopathy symptoms appeared. PBMCs were isolated from more than 8 ml of fresh peripheral blood by Ficoll-Paque density gradient centrifugation. Progressor patients were defined as those initially diagnosed with Graves' hyperthyroidism in whom ophthalmopathy developed during follow-up. Trizol reagent was used to extract total RNA, and RNA quality was then checked on an Agilent 2100 Bioanalyzer.

The TCR beta CDR3 regions were amplified from RNA transcripts. For the first round of RT-PCR on the TCR CDR3, the HTBI primer set was used together with the Qiagen OneStep RT-PCR kit. Libraries were constructed in a second round of multiplex PCR, after which size selection and purification were carried out. Libraries were sequenced paired-end with 100 bp reads on an Illumina HiSeq2000. As for the authors' bioinformatics: SOAPnuke was used to process the raw data, with reads discarded if the reads contained adapters or uncalled bases, had a mean Phred below 15, or lacked an exact constant-primer or identifier match. COPE v1.2.5 was used to merge high-quality paired reads, and clonotypes were defined as unique nucleotide sequences. Clonotypes were aligned to IMGT TRBV, TRBD and TRBJ reference segments using MiTCR v1.1. The analysis included only V-J combinations with a frequency above 0.0001, which together covered more than 99% of the repertoires. A TCS score was defined as the ratio of F50 (clonal expansion) to E x V (chaos), with BLOSUM62-based TCRdist applied between CDR3 peptides within each V-J. Welch's t-statistics and random forest reduced some 510 V-J features to some 14, which were used in a naive Bayes classifier (R e1071). Using fastp trimming at Q25 and MiXCR clonotype assembly, TCRdb reanalyzed the public sequencing data and kept in-frame beta chains. Here each entry gathers all rows of one CDR3 protein and keeps the most common genes and DNA. In this record, the V and J calls reflect TCRdb's handling and not the investigators' own analysis. This sample is represented by a few hundred thousand distinct CDR3 sequences; 15% to 18% of them were singletons. About 30% of the sample is held by the ten biggest clonotypes.

CDR1 and CDR2 are read off the germline V gene as SGHTA and FQGNSA. Counted from cysteine to phenylalanine, this CDR3 has 15 amino acids. Kept here is only the CDR3 DNA, which spans 45 bases and is read in frame from base 1. Cut back by 2 bases and 7 bases, the V and J ends lie 14 bases apart. The rearranged chain carries TRBV7-2 and TRBJ1-4; the D gene cannot be resolved reliably. The sequence was obtained from a woman in her late teens or twenties with Graves' hyperthyroidism that later progressed to Graves' ophthalmopathy. The sequenced material came from blood. The nucleotide sequence is TGTGCCAGCAGCTTACGTCCCCTTGAAGGTGAAAAACTGTTTTTT. Its protein product is CASSLRPLEGEKLFF.